This T cell receptor beta chain was observed in a study of T cells in Graves' hyperthyroidism and ophthalmopathy. Study results and limitations: The model made its ophthalmopathy prediction, and onset followed a median about 5.9 months later. Most thyroid clonotypes expanded above 0.001 appeared in blood too.

In the case of this clonotype: Its antigen is still unknown.

The germline CDR1 and CDR2 sequences are MGHDK and SYGVNS. With 9 bases clipped from V and 4 bases from J, the junction kept 16 bases outside the gene matches. The CDR3 spans 18 residues. Exclusion of patients followed from uncontrolled infection, other autoimmune disease, pregnancy or lactation. Regions amplified from RNA transcripts were the TCR beta CDR3 regions. TCR CDR3 regions were first amplified by RT-PCR with HTBI primers. TCRdb recomputed calls from the multiplex PCR reads with MiXCR, one row per CDR3 protein. The data hold 650,000 to 800,000 distinct CDR3 sequences, with 45% observed a single time.

The sequencing sample was made of peripheral blood or thyroid tissue (not recorded which). The source of this sequence is an adult man with Graves' disease, either hyperthyroidism or ophthalmopathy (not recorded which). This chain links TRBV25-1 with TRBJ2-5; 14 bases align to TRBD2. The CDR3, as DNA: TGTGCCAGGGAAAGGGGGACTAGCGGGAGAGGCGGCGGAGAGACCCAGTACTTC. This gives the protein CARERGTSGRGGGETQYF. The full variable domain, with the rest looked up from reference TRBV25-1 and TRBJ2-5, is EADIYQTPRYLVIGTGKKITLECSQTMGHDKMYWYQQDPGMELHLIHYSYGVNSTEKGDLSSESTVSRIRTEHFPLTLESARPSHTSQYLCARERGTSGRGGGETQYFGPGTRLLVL.